This T cell receptor (beta chain) stems from a study of blood T cells in healthy people across ages. A sample-barcoded 5' primer and a J-beta primer mix were used in a second PCR of about 6 to 11 cycles. Unique molecular identifiers of 12 random nucleotides labeled each cDNA. A minimum of 2.5 million CDR3-containing paired-end reads was obtained for each sample. TCRdb re-called the 5' RACE reads with MiXCR, one entry per CDR3 protein. The sample lists approximately 360,000 distinct CDR3 sequences; roughly half were seen once. Whole-study results and caveats: Diversity was estimated from one million T cells, and these estimates were considered underestimates. Higher diversity and more naive CD4+ cells were features of long-lived donors, compared to aged donors.

Points on this clonotype: Antigen unknown. An end of the junction does not agree with germline; a read error may underlie this.

Per germline, CDR1 SGHDT and CDR2 YYEEEE. The CDR3 covers 17 residues. The sequenced sample consisted of blood. The rearrangement joins TRBV5-6 to TRBJ2-5; 9 bases line up with TRBD1. The TCR comes from a man aged 55 to 69 in good health. The CDR3 bases are TGTGCCTGCAGCTTGGTCAAGGGGACAGGGAGACAAGAGACCCAGTACTTC. This codes for CACSLVKGTGRQETQYF.